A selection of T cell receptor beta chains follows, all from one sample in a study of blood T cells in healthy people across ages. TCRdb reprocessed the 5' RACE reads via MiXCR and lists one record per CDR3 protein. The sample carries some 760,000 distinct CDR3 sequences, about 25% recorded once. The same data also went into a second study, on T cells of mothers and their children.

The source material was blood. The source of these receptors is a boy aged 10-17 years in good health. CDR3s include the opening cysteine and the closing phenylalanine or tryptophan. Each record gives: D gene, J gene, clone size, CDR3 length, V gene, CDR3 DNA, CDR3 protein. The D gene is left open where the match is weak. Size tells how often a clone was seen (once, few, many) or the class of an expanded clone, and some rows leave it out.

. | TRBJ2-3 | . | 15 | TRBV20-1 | TGCAGTGCCATCCGGGCGGAGCTACGCACAGATACGCAGTATTTT | CSAIRAELRTDTQYF
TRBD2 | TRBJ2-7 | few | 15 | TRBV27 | TGTGCCAGCAGTTTATCGGGACTAGCTGGCTACGAGCAGTACTTC | CASSLSGLAGYEQYF
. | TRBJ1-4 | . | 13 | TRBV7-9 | TGTGCCAGCAGCGAAAGGACTAATGAAAAACTGTTTTTT | CASSERTNEKLFF
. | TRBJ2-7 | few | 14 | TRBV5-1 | TGCGCCAGCAGGCCCGGGGTAGGCTCCTACGAGCAGTACTTC | CASRPGVGSYEQYF
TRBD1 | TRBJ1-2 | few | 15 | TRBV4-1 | TGCGCCAGCAGCCAAGCCCTGGGACAGGGCCATGGCTACACCTTC | CASSQALGQGHGYTF
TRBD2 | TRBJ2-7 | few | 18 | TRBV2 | TGTGCCAGCAGTGGGACTAGCGGGAGGTATATCAGCTCCTACGAGCAGTACTTC | CASSGTSGRYISSYEQYF
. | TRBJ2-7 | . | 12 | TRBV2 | TGTGCCAGCAGGGAGGGGCCCTACGAGCAGTACTTC | CASREGPYEQYF
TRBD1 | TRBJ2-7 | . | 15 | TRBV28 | TGTGCCAGCAGTCCCTCCGGGACAGCTTTCTACGAGCAGTACTTC | CASSPSGTAFYEQYF
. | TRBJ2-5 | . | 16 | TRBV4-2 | TGTGCCAGCAGACCCCACCTGGAGGGGAGTGCAGAGACCCAGTACTTC | CASRPHLEGSAETQYF
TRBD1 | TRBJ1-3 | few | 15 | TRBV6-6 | TGTGCCAGCATTCCGGGACAGGGAACTGGAAACACCATATATTTT | CASIPGQGTGNTIYF
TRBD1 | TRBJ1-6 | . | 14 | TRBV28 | TGTGCCAGCAGCCCCGGGACAGGGCGTTCACCCCTCCACTTT | CASSPGTGRSPLHF
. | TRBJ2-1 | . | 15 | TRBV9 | TGTGCCAGCAGCGCGACGTCAGGGCCCTACAATGAGCAGTTCTTC | CASSATSGPYNEQFF
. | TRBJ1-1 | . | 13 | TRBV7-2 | TGTGCCAGCAACCGACAGTTAGGCACTGAGCCTTTCTTT | CASNRQLGTEPFF
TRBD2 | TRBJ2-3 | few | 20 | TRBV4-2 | TGTGCCAGCAGCCAAGCTCTCTACTCTCCGGGACTAGGGAGCACAGATACGCAGTATTTT | CASSQALYSPGLGSTDTQYF